The rows below give T cell receptor beta chains drawn from one sample of a study of blood T cell repertoires in COVID-19. Assay used: immunoSEQ multiplex PCR; TCRdb lists only in-frame clones, some missing. Of 390,000 or so clones listed, approximately 92% were seen once; the top ten hold 0.95% to 1.1%. The sequenced sample consisted of PBMCs or T cells enriched from blood (not recorded which). Every receptor here comes from a man younger than 35 who had recovered from COVID-19. Each CDR3 is given with its conserved first and last residue. The D gene is left open where the match is weak. A clone size is listed for some rows: how often the clone was seen (once, few, many), or a class if it is expanded.

cdr3_length	clone_size	j_call	v_call	d_call	cdr3_nt	cdr3_aa
15	-	TRBJ2-3	TRBV5-6	-	TGTGCCAGCAGCCGGGTCGTACGGGGAGGAAATACGCAGTATTTT	CASSRVVRGGNTQYF
20	-	TRBJ1-3	TRBV6-1	-	TGTGCCAGCAGTGCCCCCCTAGGACTGGACGGACGGAGCTCTGGAAACACCATATATTTT	CASSAPLGLDGRSSGNTIYF
17	once	TRBJ2-2	TRBV5-5	TRBD2	TGTGCCAGCAGCGGCACCGGGACTAGCGGGACGCCCGGGGAGCTGTTTTTT	CASSGTGTSGTPGELFF
14	-	TRBJ2-2	TRBV27	-	TGTGCCAGCAGTTCCGGGACTCGCGCTGGGGAGCTGTTTTTT	CASSSGTRAGELFF
14	-	TRBJ1-3	TRBV5-1	-	TGCGCCAGCAGCTTGAGAGGTCTTGGAAACACCATATATTTT	CASSLRGLGNTIYF
18	once	TRBJ1-1	TRBV29-1	-	TGCAGCGTTGACGTAAAGGACAGAAGGTTGGGGATGAACACTGAAGCTTTCTTT	CSVDVKDRRLGMNTEAFF
15	once	TRBJ1-6	TRBV3-1/TRBV3-2	TRBD1	TGTGCCAGCAGCCCAGGGACAGGGGATAATTCACCCCTCCACTTT	CASSPGTGDNSPLHF
16	-	TRBJ1-6	TRBV12-5	TRBD1	TGTGCTAGTGGTTTCGAACAGGGGGCAAGGGGTTCACCCCTCCACTTT	CASGFEQGARGSPLHF
17	once	TRBJ2-1	TRBV10-1	TRBD1	TGCGCCAGCGCTAAGAGAAACCGGGACAGGACCTCTAATGAGCAGTTCTTC	CASAKRNRDRTSNEQFF
15	-	TRBJ1-6	TRBV28	TRBD1	TGTGCCAGCAGTACTGGAGGGACAGGGGATTCACCCCTCCACTTT	CASSTGGTGDSPLHF
13	-	TRBJ1-2	TRBV19	-	TGTGCCAGTACCCTTAGGGGGAACTATGGCTACACCTTC	CASTLRGNYGYTF
13	-	TRBJ2-3	TRBV9	TRBD2	TGTGCCAGCAGCGATAGCGGGAGGGTTACGCAGTATTTT	CASSDSGRVTQYF
15	-	TRBJ1-1	TRBV6-5	-	TGTGCCAGCATCGACTCGTACAGGGCAAGGGCTGAAGCTTTCTTT	CASIDSYRARAEAFF
15	-	TRBJ2-5	TRBV7-2	-	TGTGCCAGCAGCTTAGAAGGGGTGGGAGGAGAGACCCAGTACTTC	CASSLEGVGGETQYF
14	-	TRBJ1-2	TRBV29-1	TRBD1	TGCAGCGTCGATGGCCTTCAGGGGGCGGGCGGCTACACCTTC	CSVDGLQGAGGYTF
15	-	TRBJ1-6	TRBV20-1	-	TGCAGTGCCAGTCGACAGGTTTTCTATAATTCACCCCTCCACTTT	CSASRQVFYNSPLHF
17	-	TRBJ2-7	TRBV2	-	TGTGCCAGCAGTGTCACCGACAATTGGGAGGACTCCTACGAGCAGTACTTC	CASSVTDNWEDSYEQYF
13	-	TRBJ1-2	TRBV27	TRBD1	TGTGCCAGCAGTTTAAAGGGGGCGATTGGCTACACCTTC	CASSLKGAIGYTF
16	-	TRBJ1-2	TRBV4-2	-	TGTGCCAGCAGCCAAGAACAGTATGCAGCCACCTATGGCTACACCTTC	CASSQEQYAATYGYTF
15	-	TRBJ2-7	TRBV2	TRBD2	TGTGCCAGCAGGGCCTCTAGCGGGAGTTATAACGAGCAGTACTTC	CASRASSGSYNEQYF
15	-	TRBJ1-1	TRBV19	TRBD1	TGTGCCAGTAGAAGGGTTTCAGGGGGCGAAGTTGAAGCTTTCTTT	CASRRVSGGEVEAFF
15	-	TRBJ1-1	TRBV9	-	TGTGCCAGCAGCGTAGGAGACAAAAAGAACACTGAAGCTTTCTTT	CASSVGDKKNTEAFF
16	-	TRBJ2-1	TRBV28	TRBD1	TGTGCCAGCAGTGGAATGGGACAGGGATCCTACAATGAGCAGTTCTTC	CASSGMGQGSYNEQFF
14	-	TRBJ2-7	TRBV3-1/TRBV3-2	TRBD2	TGTGCCAGCAGGCCCGGACTAGCGGGGGCCGAGCAGTACTTC	CASRPGLAGAEQYF
16	-	TRBJ2-2	TRBV25-1	-	TGTGCCAGCAGCGCGGGACAGCCCCTGAACACCGGGGAGCTGTTTTTT	CASSAGQPLNTGELFF
12	-	TRBJ2-5	TRBV7-6	-	TGTGCCAGCAGCGCGTACCAAGAGACCCAGTACTTC	CASSAYQETQYF
15	-	TRBJ2-2	TRBV2	TRBD1	TGTGCCAGTACTTTGGGACAGGGATATACCGGGGAGCTGTTTTTT	CASTLGQGYTGELFF
14	once	TRBJ2-2	TRBV30	TRBD2	TGTGCCTGGGCGACAGGACTAGCAACCGGGGAGCTGTTTTTT	CAWATGLATGELFF
12	-	TRBJ1-6	TRBV27	-	TGTGCCAGCAGTTTCCCAAATTCACCCCTCCACTTT	CASSFPNSPLHF
12	-	TRBJ1-2	TRBV28	TRBD1	TGTGCCAGCCAGACAGGGGGCGAGGGCTACACCTTC	CASQTGGEGYTF
11	-	TRBJ2-7	TRBV29-1	-	TGCAGCGTACTGTCCTCCTACGAGCAGTACTTC	CSVLSSYEQYF
18	-	TRBJ1-3	TRBV7-9	TRBD1	TGTGCCAGCAGCCCTAAAACCGGGACAGGGGACGGACGGAACACCATATATTTT	CASSPKTGTGDGRNTIYF
16	-	TRBJ2-7	TRBV6-1	TRBD1	TGTGCCAGCAGTGACGCCACCGGGACAGGCTCCTACGAGCAGTACTTC	CASSDATGTGSYEQYF
14	-	TRBJ1-1	TRBV6-6	-	TGTGCCAGCAGTATATTTTCCCGGGACACTGAAGCTTTCTTT	CASSIFSRDTEAFF
15	-	TRBJ2-7	TRBV11-3	TRBD2	TGTGCCAGCAGCTTAGAGCCAGCGGGAGTGGGTGAGCAGTACTTC	CASSLEPAGVGEQYF
15	many	TRBJ2-1	TRBV5-4	-	TGTGCCAGCAGCTTTAAAGGGGGATGGGACAATGAGCAGTTCTTC	CASSFKGGWDNEQFF
16	once	TRBJ2-7	TRBV12-5	-	TGTGCTAGTGGTTCCTTCACCCCGGGGGGCCACTACGAGCAGTACTTC	CASGSFTPGGHYEQYF
14	-	TRBJ2-1	TRBV7-6	TRBD2	TGTGCCAGCAGCTTAACTAGCGGCTACAATGAGCAGTTCTTC	CASSLTSGYNEQFF
15	-	TRBJ1-1	TRBV5-4	-	TGTGCCAGCAGGGGAGATGGGGGGGTGAACACTGAAGCTTTCTTT	CASRGDGGVNTEAFF
15	-	TRBJ1-2	TRBV4-2	TRBD1	TGTGCCAGCAGCCCTTTAGACAGGGGGCGCCCCGGCTACACCTTC	CASSPLDRGRPGYTF
13	-	TRBJ1-5	TRBV28	TRBD1	TGTGCCAGCAGTCTGACAGGGCACCAGCCCCAGCATTTT	CASSLTGHQPQHF
16	-	TRBJ2-6	TRBV4-2	-	TGTGCCAGCAGCCAAGATCAGGGCTCTGGGGCCAACGTCCTGACTTTC	CASSQDQGSGANVLTF
13	-	TRBJ1-5	TRBV6-5	-	TGTGCCAGCAGTTATGGGGCAAGTCAGCCCCAGCATTTT	CASSYGASQPQHF
13	-	TRBJ1-6	TRBV3-1/TRBV3-2	-	TGTGCCAGCAGCCACAGGGTGGGTTCACCCCTCCACTTT	CASSHRVGSPLHF
14	-	TRBJ2-2	TRBV4-2	TRBD2	TGTGCCAGCAGCCAAGGCGGGGGGCCCGGGGAGCTGTTTTTT	CASSQGGGPGELFF
12	-	TRBJ1-2	TRBV19	-	TGTGCCAGTAGTATACAGGGCTATGGCTACACCTTC	CASSIQGYGYTF
13	few	TRBJ1-4	TRBV29-1	-	TGCAGCGCCGAGGACAGTTCTAATGAAAAACTGTTTTTT	CSAEDSSNEKLFF
14	-	TRBJ2-1	TRBV2	TRBD2	TGTGCCAGCAGGCGGGAGACGTTTCAAAATGAGCAGTTCTTC	CASRRETFQNEQFF
10	once	TRBJ2-5	TRBV20-1	-	TGCAGTGCGTTTAAAGAGACCCAGTACTTC	CSAFKETQYF
15	-	TRBJ2-7	TRBV5-5	TRBD1	TGTGCCAGCAGTCGTCCGGGACAGGGCACCTACGAGCAGTACTTC	CASSRPGQGTYEQYF
11	-	TRBJ1-1	TRBV12-3/TRBV12-4	-	TGTGCCAGCAGTACAGACACTGAAGCTTTCTTT	CASSTDTEAFF
15	-	TRBJ2-7	TRBV7-2	TRBD1	TGTGCCAGCAGCTTCGGGACAGGGGGCACCTACGAGCAGTACTTC	CASSFGTGGTYEQYF
15	-	TRBJ2-1	TRBV2	TRBD1	TGTGCCAGCAGTGCTGACAGGGGGCCCTACAATGAGCAGTTCTTC	CASSADRGPYNEQFF
15	-	TRBJ2-7	TRBV6-5	TRBD1	TGTGCCAGCGCAGAAACTGGACAGGTCCCTTACGAGCAGTACTTC	CASAETGQVPYEQYF
14	-	TRBJ1-5	TRBV19	-	TGTGCCAGTAGTATAAGTACAGGTCCTTCTCTCCAGCATTTT	CASSISTGPSLQHF